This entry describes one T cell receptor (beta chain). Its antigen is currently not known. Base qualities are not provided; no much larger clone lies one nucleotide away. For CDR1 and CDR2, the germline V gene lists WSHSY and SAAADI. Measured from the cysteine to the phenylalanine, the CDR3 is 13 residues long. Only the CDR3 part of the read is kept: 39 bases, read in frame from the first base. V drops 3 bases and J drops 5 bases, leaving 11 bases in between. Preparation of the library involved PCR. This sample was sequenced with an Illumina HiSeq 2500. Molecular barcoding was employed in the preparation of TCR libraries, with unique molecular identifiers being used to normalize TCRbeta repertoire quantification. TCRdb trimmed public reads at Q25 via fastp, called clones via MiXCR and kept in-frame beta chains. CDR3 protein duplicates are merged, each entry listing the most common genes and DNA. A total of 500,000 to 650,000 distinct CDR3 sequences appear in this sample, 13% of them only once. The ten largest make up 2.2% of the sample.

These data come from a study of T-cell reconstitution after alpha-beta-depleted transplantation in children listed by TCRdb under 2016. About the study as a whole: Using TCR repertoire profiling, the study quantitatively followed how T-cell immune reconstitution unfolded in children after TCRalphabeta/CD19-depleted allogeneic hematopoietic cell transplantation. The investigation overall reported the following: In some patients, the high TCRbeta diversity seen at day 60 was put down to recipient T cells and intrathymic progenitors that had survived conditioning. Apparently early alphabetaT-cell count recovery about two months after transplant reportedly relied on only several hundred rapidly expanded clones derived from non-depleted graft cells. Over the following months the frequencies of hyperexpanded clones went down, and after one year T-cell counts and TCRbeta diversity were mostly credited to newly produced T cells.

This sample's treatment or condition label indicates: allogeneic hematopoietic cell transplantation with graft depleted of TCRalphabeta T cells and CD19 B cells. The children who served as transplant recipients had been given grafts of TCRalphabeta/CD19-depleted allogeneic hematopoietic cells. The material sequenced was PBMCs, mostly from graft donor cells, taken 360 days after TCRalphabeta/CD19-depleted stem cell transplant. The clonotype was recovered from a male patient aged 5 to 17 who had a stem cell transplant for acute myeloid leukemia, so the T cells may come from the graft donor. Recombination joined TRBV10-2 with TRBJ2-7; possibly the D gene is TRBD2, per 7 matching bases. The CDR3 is CASSDWGGDEQYF. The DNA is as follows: TGCGCCAGCAGTGATTGGGGGGGCGACGAGCAGTACTTC.